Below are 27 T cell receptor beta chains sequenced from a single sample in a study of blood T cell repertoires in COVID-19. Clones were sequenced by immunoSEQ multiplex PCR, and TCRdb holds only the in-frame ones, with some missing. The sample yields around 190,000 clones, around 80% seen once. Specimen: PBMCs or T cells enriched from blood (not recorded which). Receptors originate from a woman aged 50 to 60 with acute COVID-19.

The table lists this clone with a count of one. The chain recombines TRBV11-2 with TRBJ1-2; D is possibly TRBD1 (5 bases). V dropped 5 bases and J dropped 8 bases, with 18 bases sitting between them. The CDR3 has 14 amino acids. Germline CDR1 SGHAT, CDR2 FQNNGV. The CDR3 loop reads CASSLPGPGGGYTF. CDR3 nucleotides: TGTGCCAGCAGCCTCCCCGGGCCCGGGGGGGGCTACACCTTC.

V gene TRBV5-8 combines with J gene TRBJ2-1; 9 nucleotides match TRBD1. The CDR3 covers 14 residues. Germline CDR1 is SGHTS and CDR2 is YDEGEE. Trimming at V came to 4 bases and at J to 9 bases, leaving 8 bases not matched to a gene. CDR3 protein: CASSPGQGMAEQFF. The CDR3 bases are TGTGCCAGCAGCCCAGGACAGGGGATGGCTGAGCAGTTCTTC.

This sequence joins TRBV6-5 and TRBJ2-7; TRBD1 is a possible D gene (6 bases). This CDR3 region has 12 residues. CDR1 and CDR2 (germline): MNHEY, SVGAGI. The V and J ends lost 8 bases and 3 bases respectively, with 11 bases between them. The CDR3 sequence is CASQDRFYEQYV. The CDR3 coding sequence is TGTGCCAGCCAGGACAGATTCTACGAGCAGTACGTC.

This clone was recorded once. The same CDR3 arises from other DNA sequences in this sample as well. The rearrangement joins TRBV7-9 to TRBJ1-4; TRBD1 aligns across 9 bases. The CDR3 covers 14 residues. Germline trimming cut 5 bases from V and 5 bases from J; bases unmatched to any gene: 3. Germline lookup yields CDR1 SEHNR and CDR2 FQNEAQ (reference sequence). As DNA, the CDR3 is TGTGCCAGCAGCCAGGGACAGGGAAATGAAAAACTGTTTTTT. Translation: CASSQGQGNEKLFF.

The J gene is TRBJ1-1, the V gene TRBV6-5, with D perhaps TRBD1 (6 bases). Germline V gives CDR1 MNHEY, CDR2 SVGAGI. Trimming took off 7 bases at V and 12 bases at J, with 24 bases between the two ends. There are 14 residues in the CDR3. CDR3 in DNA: TGTGCCAGCACTCGCCGAACAGGGCGCGACATACCTTTCTTT. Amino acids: CASTRRTGRDIPFF.

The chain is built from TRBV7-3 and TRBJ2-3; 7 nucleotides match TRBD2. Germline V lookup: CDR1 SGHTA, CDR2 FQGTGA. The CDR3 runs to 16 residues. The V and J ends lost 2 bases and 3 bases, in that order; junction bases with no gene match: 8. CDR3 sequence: CASSLGFGGETDTQYF. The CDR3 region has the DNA TGTGCCAGCAGCTTAGGATTTGGGGGGGAAACAGATACGCAGTATTTT.

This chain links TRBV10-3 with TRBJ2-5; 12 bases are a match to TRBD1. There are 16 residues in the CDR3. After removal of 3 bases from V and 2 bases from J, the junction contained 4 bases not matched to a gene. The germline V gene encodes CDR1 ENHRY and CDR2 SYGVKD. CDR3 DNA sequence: TGTGCCATCAGTGATCCGGGACAGGGGGCTCAAGAGACCCAGTACTTC. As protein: CAISDPGQGAQETQYF.

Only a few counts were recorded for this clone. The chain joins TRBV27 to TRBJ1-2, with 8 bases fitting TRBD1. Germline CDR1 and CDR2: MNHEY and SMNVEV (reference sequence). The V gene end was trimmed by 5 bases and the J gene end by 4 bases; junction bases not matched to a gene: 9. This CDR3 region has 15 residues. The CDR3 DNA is TGTGCCAGCAGTCCCCGGACAGGGAGAGGCTATGGCTACACCTTC. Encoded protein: CASSPRTGRGYGYTF.

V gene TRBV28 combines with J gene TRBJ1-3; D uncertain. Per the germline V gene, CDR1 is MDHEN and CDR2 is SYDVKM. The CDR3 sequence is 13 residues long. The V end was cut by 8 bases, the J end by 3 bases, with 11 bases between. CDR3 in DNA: TGTGCCAGCTCCCTGGGCAGTGGAAACACCATATATTTT. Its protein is CASSLGSGNTIYF.

The CDR3 spells CASSSGGADSPLHF. CDR3 DNA: TGCGCCAGCAGCTCAGGGGGCGCCGATTCACCCCTCCACTTT. The rearrangement uses TRBV5-1 and TRBJ1-6; 8 bases map to TRBD1. Germline-derived CDR1 and CDR2 are SGHRS and YFSETQ. V lost 3 bases to trimming and J lost 8 bases; unmatched junction nucleotides: 4. This CDR3 comprises 14 residues. Together with reference TRBV5-1 and TRBJ1-6, the CDR3 gives the full variable domain: KAGVTQTPRYLIKTRGQQVTLSCSPISGHRSVSWYQQTPGQGLQFLFEYFSETQRNKGNFPGRFSGRQFSNSRSEMNVSTLELGDSALYLCASSSGGADSPLHFGNGTRLTVT.

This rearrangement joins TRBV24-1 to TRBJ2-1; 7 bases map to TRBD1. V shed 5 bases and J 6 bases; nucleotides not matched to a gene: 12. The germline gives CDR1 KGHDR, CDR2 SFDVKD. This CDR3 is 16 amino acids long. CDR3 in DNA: TGTGCCACCAGTGGCCAGACAGGGTTGGGGAGCAATGAGCAGTTCTTC. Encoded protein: CATSGQTGLGSNEQFF.

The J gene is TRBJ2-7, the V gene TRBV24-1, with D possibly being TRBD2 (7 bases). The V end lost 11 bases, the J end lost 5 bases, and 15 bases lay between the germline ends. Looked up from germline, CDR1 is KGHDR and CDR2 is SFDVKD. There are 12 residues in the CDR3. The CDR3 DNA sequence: TGTGCCAGAGGGGGGGCGTGCCACGAGCAGTACGTC. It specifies CARGGACHEQYV.

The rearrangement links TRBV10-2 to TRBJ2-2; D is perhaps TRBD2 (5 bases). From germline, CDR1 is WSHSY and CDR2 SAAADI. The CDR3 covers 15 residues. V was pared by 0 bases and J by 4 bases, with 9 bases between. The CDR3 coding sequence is TGCGCCAGCAGTGAGTCAGCTAGCTTCACCGGGGAGCTGTTTTTT. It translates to CASSESASFTGELFF.

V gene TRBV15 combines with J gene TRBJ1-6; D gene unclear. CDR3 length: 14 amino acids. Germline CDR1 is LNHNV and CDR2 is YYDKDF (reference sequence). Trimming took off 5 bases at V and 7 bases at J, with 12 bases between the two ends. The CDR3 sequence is CATSLPGRNSPLHF. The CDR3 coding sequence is TGTGCCACCAGCTTACCTGGGAGGAATTCACCCCTCCACTTT.

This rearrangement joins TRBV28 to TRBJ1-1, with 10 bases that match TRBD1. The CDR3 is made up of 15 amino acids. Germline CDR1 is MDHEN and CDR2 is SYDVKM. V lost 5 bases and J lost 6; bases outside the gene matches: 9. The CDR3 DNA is TGTGCCAGCAGTCCCCCGGGACAGGGGTTCCCTGAAGCTTTCTTT. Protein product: CASSPPGQGFPEAFF. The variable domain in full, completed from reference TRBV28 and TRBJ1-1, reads DVKVTQSSRYLVKRTGEKVFLECVQDMDHENMFWYRQDPGLGLRLIYFSYDVKMKEKGDIPEGYSVSREKKERFSLILESASTNQTSMYLCASSPPGQGFPEAFFGQGTRLTVV.

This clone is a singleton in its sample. The CDR3 protein is CASSTHELPTDNYGYTF. The CDR3 DNA reads TGTGCCAGCAGCACCCATGAATTGCCGACAGATAACTATGGCTACACCTTC. The chain combines TRBV9 with TRBJ1-2, with TRBD1 as a possible D gene (5 bases). This CDR3 spans 17 amino acids. The germline CDR1 and CDR2 sequences are SGDLS and YYNGEE. V was cut by 4 bases and J by 1 base, with 20 bases left in between.

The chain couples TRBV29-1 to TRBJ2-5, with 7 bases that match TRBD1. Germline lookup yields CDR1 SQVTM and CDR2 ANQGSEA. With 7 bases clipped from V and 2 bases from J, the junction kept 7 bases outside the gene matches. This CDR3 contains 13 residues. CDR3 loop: CSARGQTQETQYF. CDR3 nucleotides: TGCAGCGCTAGGGGACAGACTCAAGAGACCCAGTACTTC. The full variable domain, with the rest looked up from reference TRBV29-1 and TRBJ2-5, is SAVISQKPSRDICQRGTSLTIQCQVDSQVTMMFWYRQQPGQSLTLIATANQGSEATYESGFVIDKFPISRPNLTFSTLTVSNMSPEDSSIYLCSARGQTQETQYFGPGTRLLVL.

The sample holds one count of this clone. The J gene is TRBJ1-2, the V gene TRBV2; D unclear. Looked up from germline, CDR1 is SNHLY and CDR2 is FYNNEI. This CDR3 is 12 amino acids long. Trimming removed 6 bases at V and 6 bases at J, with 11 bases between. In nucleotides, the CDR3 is TGTGCCAGCAGGACGGCCCAGGATGGCTACACCTTC. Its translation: CASRTAQDGYTF.

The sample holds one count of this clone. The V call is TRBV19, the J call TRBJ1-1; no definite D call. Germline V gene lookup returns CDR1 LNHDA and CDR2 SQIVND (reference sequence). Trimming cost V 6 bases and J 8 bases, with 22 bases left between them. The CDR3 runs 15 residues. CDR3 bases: TGTGCCAGTAGGGCCGTCGGAGAGCTAAAACTAGAAGCTTTCTTT. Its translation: CASRAVGELKLEAFF.

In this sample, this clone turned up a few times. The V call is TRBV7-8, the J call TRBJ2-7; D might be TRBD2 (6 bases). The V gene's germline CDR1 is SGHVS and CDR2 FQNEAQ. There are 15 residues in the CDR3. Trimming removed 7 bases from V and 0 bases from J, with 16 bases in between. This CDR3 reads CASTFGTQSSYEQYV. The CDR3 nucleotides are TGTGCCAGCACCTTCGGGACTCAGAGCTCCTACGAGCAGTACGTC.

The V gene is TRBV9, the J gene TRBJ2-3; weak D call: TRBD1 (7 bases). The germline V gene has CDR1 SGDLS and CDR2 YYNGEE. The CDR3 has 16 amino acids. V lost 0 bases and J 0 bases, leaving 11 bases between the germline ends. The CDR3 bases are TGTGCCAGCAGCGTAGGGCAGGGGGGAAGCACAGATACGCAGTATTTT. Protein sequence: CASSVGQGGSTDTQYF.

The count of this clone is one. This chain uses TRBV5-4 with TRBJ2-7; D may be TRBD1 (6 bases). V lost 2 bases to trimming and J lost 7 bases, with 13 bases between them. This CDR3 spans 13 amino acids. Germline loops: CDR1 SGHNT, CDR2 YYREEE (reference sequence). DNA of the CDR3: TGTGCCAGCAGCTTCTCGGGACAAGGAGAGCAGTACGTC. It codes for CASSFSGQGEQYV.

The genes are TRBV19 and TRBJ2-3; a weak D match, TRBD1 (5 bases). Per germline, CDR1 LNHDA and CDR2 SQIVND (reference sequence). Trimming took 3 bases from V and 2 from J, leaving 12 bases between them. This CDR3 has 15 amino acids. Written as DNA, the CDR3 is TGTGCCAGTAGTATTAGCAGGGATCCCACAGATACGCAGTATTTT. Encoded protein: CASSISRDPTDTQYF.

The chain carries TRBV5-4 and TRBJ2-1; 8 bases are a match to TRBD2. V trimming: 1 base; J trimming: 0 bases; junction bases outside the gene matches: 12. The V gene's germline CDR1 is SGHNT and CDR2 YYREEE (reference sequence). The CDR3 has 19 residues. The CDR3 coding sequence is TGTGCCAGCAGCTTGCGAGCGGGGGCCTTCTCGAGCTCCTACAATGAGCAGTTCTTC. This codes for CASSLRAGAFSSSYNEQFF.

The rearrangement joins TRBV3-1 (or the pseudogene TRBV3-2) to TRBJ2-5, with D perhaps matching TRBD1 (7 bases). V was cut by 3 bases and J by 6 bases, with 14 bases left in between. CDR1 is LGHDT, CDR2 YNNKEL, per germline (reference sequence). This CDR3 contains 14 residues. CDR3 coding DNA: TGTGCCAGCAGCCACCCAGCAGGGGGGCAGACCCAGTACTTC. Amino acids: CASSHPAGGQTQYF.

The chain's CDR3 is CASSLSGGWNTEAFF. The CDR3 bases are TGTGCCAGCAGTTTATCGGGGGGATGGAACACTGAAGCTTTCTTT. The V call is TRBV27, the J call TRBJ1-1; D might be TRBD1 (5 bases). CDR3 length: 15 residues. The V and J ends lost 0 bases and 1 base respectively, with 9 bases between them. The germline V gene encodes CDR1 MNHEY and CDR2 SMNVEV (reference sequence).

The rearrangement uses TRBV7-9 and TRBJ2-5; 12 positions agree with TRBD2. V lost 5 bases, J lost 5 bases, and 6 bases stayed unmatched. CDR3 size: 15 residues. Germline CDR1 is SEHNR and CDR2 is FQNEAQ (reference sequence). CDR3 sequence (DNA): TGTGCCAGCAGCATTCGGACTAGCGGGGCTGAGACCCAGTACTTC. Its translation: CASSIRTSGAETQYF. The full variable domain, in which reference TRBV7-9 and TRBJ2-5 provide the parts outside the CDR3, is DTGVSQNPRHKITKRGQNVTFRCDPISEHNRLYWYRQTLGQGPEFLTYFQNEAQLEKSRLLSDRFSAERPKGSFSTLEIQRTEQGDSAMYLCASSIRTSGAETQYFGPGTRLLVL.